This note documents a single T cell receptor (beta chain) sequence. This sample is part of a study of PD-1 blockade in mismatch repair-deficient tumors. The method was immunoSEQ multiplex PCR; TCRdb's version includes in-frame clones alone and lacks a portion of them. The sample consists of under 75,000 clones, about 91% of them appearing once. The CDR3 has 14 amino acids. The ends were cut back, 7 bases at V and 2 bases at J, with 12 bases in the middle. Germline CDR1 is MRHNA and CDR2 is SNTAGT. The specimen comprised peripheral blood, sampled 52 weeks after starting pembrolizumab. The chain couples TRBV6-4 to TRBJ1-5, with D maybe TRBD1 (5 bases). This clonotype originated in an adult with mismatch repair-deficient cancer. For the CDR3, the DNA is TGTGCCAGCACCCAGGGATTGGGCAATCAGCCCCAGCATTTT. Amino acid sequence: CASTQGLGNQPQHF.